Shown below are 26 T cell receptor beta chains from a single sample sequenced in a study of molecular identifiers for immune sequencing clone quantification. MiXCR was run by TCRdb on the PCR reads, yielding one entry per CDR3 protein. In the table there are 400,000 to 600,000 distinct CDR3 sequences, 20% to 25% of which are singletons. Sequencing used naive CD8+ T cells from blood, with Jurkat cell RNA spiked in. As to subset: FACS-sorted CD8+CD4-CCR7+CD45RA+ naive T cells. These receptors all come from a human donor in good health. Some libraries in this study had Jurkat cell RNA spiked in.

This clonotype showed up many times. The chain couples TRBV14 to TRBJ2-3, with D perhaps being TRBD1 or TRBD2 (5 bases each). V was cut by 1 base and J by 2 bases, with 16 bases left in between. Germline values: CDR1 SGHDN, CDR2 FVKESK. CDR3 length: 17 residues. The DNA for the CDR3 is TGTGCCAGCAGCCAAGGGCCGGGACGGCGACTCACAGATACGCAGTATTTT. Translating it yields CASSQGPGRRLTDTQYF.

This clonotype was counted between two and nine times. The gene calls are TRBV6-5 and TRBJ2-3; 7 bases map to TRBD1. V dropped 0 bases and J dropped 11; count of bases not matched to a gene: 2. CDR3 size: 12 residues. Germline V gene data show CDR1 as MNHEY and CDR2 as SVGAGI. CDR3 loop: CASSYSGTEQYF. The DNA for the CDR3 is TGTGCCAGCAGTTACTCCGGGACAGAGCAGTATTTT.

There are many counts of this clonotype. The chain couples TRBV7-2 to TRBJ2-7; 7 bases map to TRBD2. Germline assignment: CDR1 SGHTA and CDR2 FQGNSA. This CDR3 comprises 15 residues. Trimming cost V 1 base and J 4 bases; bases outside gene matches: 7. The CDR3 loop reads CASSLGGGSGYEQYF. The CDR3, as DNA: TGTGCCAGCAGCTTAGGCGGCGGGAGTGGATACGAGCAGTACTTC.

The chain carries TRBV12-3 or TRBV12-4 and TRBJ1-3; D ambiguous. This CDR3 is built from 14 residues. Trimming took 3 bases from V and 2 from J, leaving 8 bases between them. CDR3 nucleotide sequence: TGTGCCAGCAGTTTCGCAAGCACTGGAAACACCATATATTTT. The encoded protein is CASSFASTGNTIYF.

The chain employs TRBV5-1 and TRBJ2-1; D not resolved. The CDR3 is 13 amino acids. Germline V CDR1 and CDR2: SGHRS, YFSETQ. Trimming took off 5 bases at V and 9 bases at J, with 15 bases between the two ends. DNA of the CDR3: TGCGCCAGCAGTTTTGAAACCCTTGGTGAGCAGTTCTTC. Residues: CASSFETLGEQFF.

Concerning this clonotype: Germline and junction disagree at one end, which may indicate a read error. The CDR3 protein is CASSLGLPNSPLHF. CDR3 bases: TGTGCCAGCAGCTTGGGCCTCCCTAATTCACCCCTCCACTTT. This chain connects TRBV5-3 to TRBJ1-6; D is ambiguous. TRBV5-3 is designated an ORF whose function remains uncertain. The CDR3 totals 14 residues.

This clonotype was picked up a small number of times. The V call is TRBV30, the J call TRBJ2-7, with TRBD2 matching over 7 bases. V gave up 0 bases and J gave up 2 bases; unmatched junction bases: 4. The CDR3 contains 14 residues. Germline V gives CDR1 GTSNPN, CDR2 SVGIG (reference sequence). Here the CDR3 DNA reads TGTGCCTGGAGTGTAGGTGGGGGGGCCTACGAGCAGTACTTC. Residues: CAWSVGGGAYEQYF. The variable domain in full, completed from reference TRBV30 and TRBJ2-7, reads SQTIHQWPATLVQPVGSPLSLECTVEGTSNPNLYWYRQAAGRGLQLLFYSVGIGQISSEVPQNLSASRPQDRQFILSSKKLLLSDSGFYLCAWSVGGGAYEQYFGPGTRLTVT.

This clonotype was recorded a few times. The CDR3 region has the DNA TGCGCCAGCAGCCAAGATCTTGGGCCTTTGGTTATCTACGAGCAGTACTTC. Residues: CASSQDLGPLVIYEQYF. The rearrangement joins TRBV4-1 to TRBJ2-7; no reliable D call. This CDR3 is built from 17 residues. Germline V gives CDR1 MGHRA, CDR2 YSYEKL. V lost 0 bases and J lost 3, with 18 bases in between.

This clonotype was found many times. The chain couples TRBV29-1 to TRBJ2-7, with TRBD1 matching 8 bases. After removal of 6 bases from V and 4 bases from J, the junction contained 2 bases not matched to a gene. Per germline, CDR1 SQVTM and CDR2 ANQGSEA. The CDR3 extends over 11 amino acids. The CDR3 bases are TGCAGCGTCGACAGGGGTTACGAGCAGTACTTC. Its translation: CSVDRGYEQYF.

This sequence joins TRBV7-2 and TRBJ2-1, with D maybe TRBD1 (6 bases). CDR3 length equals 14 residues. Germline lookup yields CDR1 SGHTA and CDR2 FQGNSA. Trimming left V 3 bases short and J 6 bases short, with 12 bases between. In DNA form, the CDR3 reads TGTGCCAGCAGCTTCGGGACAAAATGCAATGAGCAGTTCTTC. This translates into CASSFGTKCNEQFF.

This clonotype appeared a few times. J is TRBJ2-7 and V is TRBV14; no clear D. V lost 0 bases and J 6 bases, leaving 6 bases between the germline ends. CDR3 length: 12 amino acids. Germline V lookup: CDR1 SGHDN, CDR2 FVKESK. CDR3 nucleotides: TGTGCCAGCAGCCAAGAAACATCCGAGCAGTACTTC. Translated, it gives CASSQETSEQYF.

About this clonotype: This may stem from a read error, because a much larger clone lies one nucleotide away. The rearrangement links TRBV27 to TRBJ1-5, with a possible D match to TRBD1 (5 bases). The CDR3 runs to 13 residues. Germline loops: CDR1 MNHEY, CDR2 SMNVEV (reference sequence). CDR3 nucleotides: TGTGCCAGCAGTCAAGGGGATAATCAGTCCCAGCATTTT. It codes for CASSQGDNQSQHF.

This clonotype was detected many times. The V call is TRBV5-6, the J call TRBJ1-2; D is unclear. V dropped 4 bases and J dropped 2 bases, with 6 bases sitting between them. This CDR3 region has 12 residues. Germline lookup yields CDR1 SGHDT and CDR2 YYEEEE. This chain's CDR3 is CASSPSNYGYTF. The CDR3, as DNA: TGTGCCAGCAGCCCGAGCAACTATGGCTACACCTTC.

Worth noting for this clonotype: A single base separates this from a much larger clone, so it may be a read error. This chain links TRBV18 with TRBJ2-3; 7 bases line up with TRBD1. V lost 5 bases, J lost 1 base, and 9 bases stayed unmatched. The CDR3 runs to 16 residues. Germline V gene lookup returns CDR1 KGHSH and CDR2 LQKENI. CDR3 in DNA: TGTGCCAGCTCATCACGACAGGGTGGCGGCACAGATACGCAGTATTTT. This translates into CASSSRQGGGTDTQYF.

The chain links TRBV27 to TRBJ1-2; D is possibly TRBD1 (5 bases). The CDR3 extends over 14 amino acids. The V and J ends lost 2 bases and 4 bases respectively, with 11 bases between them. Looked up from germline, CDR1 is MNHEY and CDR2 is SMNVEV (reference sequence). CDR3 nucleotide sequence: TGTGCCAGCAGTTTAATGGGGCAGACCTATGGCTACACCTTC. It codes for CASSLMGQTYGYTF.

This clonotype was seen a few times. The chain uses TRBV29-1 and TRBJ2-7; tentatively, D is TRBD1 (6 bases). CDR1 and CDR2 (germline): SQVTM, ANQGSEA. The CDR3 is 13 amino acids. CDR3 loop: CKSTAAGDVEQYF. CDR3 sequence (DNA): TGCAAGTCCACGGCAGCAGGGGATGTCGAGCAGTACTTC.

This clonotype was observed at least ten times. The gene calls are TRBV6-1 and TRBJ2-2, with TRBD2 as a possible D gene (5 bases). This CDR3 has 16 amino acids. CDR1 is MNHNS, CDR2 SASEGT, per germline. Trimming left V 1 base short and J 1 base short, with 10 bases between. CDR3 sequence: CASSEVPAVNTGELFF. CDR3 DNA sequence: TGTGCCAGCAGTGAAGTTCCAGCGGTGAACACCGGGGAGCTGTTTTTT.

The chain combines TRBV9 with TRBJ2-7; D not certain. V was pared by 0 bases and J by 0 bases, with 10 bases between. This CDR3 is 15 amino acids long. From germline, CDR1 is SGDLS and CDR2 YYNGEE. The CDR3 here is CASSVGPSVSYEQYF. The CDR3 DNA is TGTGCCAGCAGCGTAGGTCCCTCCGTCTCCTACGAGCAGTACTTC.

In this sample, this clonotype turned up many times. This chain uses TRBV27 with TRBJ2-7; 7 bases agree with TRBD1. The CDR3 length is 13 residues. Germline loops: CDR1 MNHEY, CDR2 SMNVEV (reference sequence). V was pared by 8 bases and J by 0 bases, with 4 bases of the junction left unmatched. The CDR3 region has the DNA TGTGCCAGCGGAAGGACAGGCTCCTACGAGCAGTACTTC. As protein: CASGRTGSYEQYF.

This clonotype was recorded at least ten times. The chain joins TRBV27 to TRBJ1-5; TRBD1 matches at 9 bases. The CDR3 contains 15 residues. V was pared by 4 bases and J by 4 bases, with 5 bases of the junction left unmatched. In germline, CDR1 is MNHEY, CDR2 SMNVEV (reference sequence). CDR3 protein: CASSYGQGQNQPQHF. CDR3 coding DNA: TGTGCCAGCAGTTACGGACAGGGGCAGAATCAGCCCCAGCATTTT.

The sample holds many counts of this clonotype. The chain couples TRBV12-3 or TRBV12-4 to TRBJ1-5; D is ambiguous. Between the trimmed V and J ends, which lost 6 bases and 4 bases, there was a span of 16 bases. This CDR3 is built from 15 residues. CDR3 nucleotides: TGTGCCAGCAGCTCAACTGGGGTTGGGAATCAGCCCCAGCATTTT. This translates into CASSSTGVGNQPQHF.

This clonotype was picked up many times. The chain joins TRBV29-1 to TRBJ2-1, with 8 bases aligning to TRBD1. This CDR3 has 15 residues. V was pared by 6 bases and J by 3 bases, with 10 bases of the junction left unmatched. Germline-derived CDR1 and CDR2 are SQVTM and ANQGSEA. The CDR3 here is CSVTYADRDYNEQFF. CDR3 sequence (DNA): TGCAGCGTGACATACGCGGACAGGGACTACAATGAGCAGTTCTTC.

In this sample, this clonotype turned up a few times. The chain uses TRBV5-4 and TRBJ2-7; TRBD1 matches 7 bases. The germline gives CDR1 SGHNT, CDR2 YYREEE (reference sequence). This CDR3 is 14 amino acids long. V shed 3 bases, J shed 7 bases, and the junction held 10 bases outside the gene matches. The CDR3 DNA reads TGTGCCAGCAGCTCCCACGACAGGGCGTGGGAGCAGTACTTC. Amino acids: CASSSHDRAWEQYF.

This clonotype was counted at least ten times. This chain joins TRBV9 and TRBJ1-5; maybe TRBD1 (6 bases). Trimming shortened V by 3 bases and J by 3 bases, and 13 bases separated the two germline ends. The CDR3 sequence is 15 residues long. CDR1 and CDR2 (germline): SGDLS, YYNGEE. CDR3 loop: CASSAEGQLNQPQHF. The CDR3, as DNA: TGTGCCAGCAGCGCGGAGGGACAACTCAATCAGCCCCAGCATTTT.

This clonotype has only a few counts. The V and J genes are TRBV6-1 and TRBJ1-1, with D tentatively TRBD1 (5 bases). The CDR3 runs to 13 residues. The V end was cut by 7 bases, the J end by 2 bases, with 11 bases between. CDR1 MNHNS and CDR2 SASEGT come from the germline V gene. The CDR3 is CASTAGDNTEAFF. The CDR3 bases are TGTGCCAGCACCGCCGGGGACAACACTGAAGCTTTCTTT.

This chain joins TRBV19 and TRBJ1-1; no firm D call. The germline CDR1 and CDR2 sequences are LNHDA and SQIVND (reference sequence). V lost 3 bases, J lost 0 bases, and 8 bases lay in between. The CDR3 spans 14 residues. CDR3 bases: TGTGCCAGTAGTATTGGATCGGTGAACACTGAAGCTTTCTTT. Encoded protein: CASSIGSVNTEAFF.